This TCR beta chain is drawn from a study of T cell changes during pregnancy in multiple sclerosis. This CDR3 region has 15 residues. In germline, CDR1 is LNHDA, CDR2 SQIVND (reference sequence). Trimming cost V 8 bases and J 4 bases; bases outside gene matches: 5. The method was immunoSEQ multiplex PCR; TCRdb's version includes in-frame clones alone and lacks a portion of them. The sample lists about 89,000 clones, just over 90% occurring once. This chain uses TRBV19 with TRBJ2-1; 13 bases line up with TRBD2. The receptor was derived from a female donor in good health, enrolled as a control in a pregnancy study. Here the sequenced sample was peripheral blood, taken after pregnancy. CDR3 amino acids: CASHPGLAGYNEQFF. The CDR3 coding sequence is TGTGCCAGTCACCCGGGACTAGCGGGGTACAATGAGCAGTTCTTC. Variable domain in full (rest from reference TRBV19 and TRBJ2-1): DGGITQSPKYLFRKEGQNVTLSCEQNLNHDAMYWYRQDPGQGLRLIYYSQIVNDFQKGDIAEGYSVSREKKESFPLTVTSAQKNPTAFYLCASHPGLAGYNEQFFGPGTRLTVL.